These 25 T cell receptor beta chains originate from one sample sequenced in a study of T cell clonotyping in hematopoietic cell transplantation. Assay: immunoSEQ multiplex PCR; the TCRdb copy retains only in-frame clones and omits some. The table includes 10,000 or so clones, roughly nine tenths detected once. Material: peripheral blood mononuclear cells. These receptor sequences come from a human donor who either received an allogeneic hematopoietic cell transplant for a myeloid malignancy or was a related donor (not recorded which). Some clones in this sample may be carry-over from other donors' samples.

This chain uses TRBV11-1 with TRBJ1-5; D unresolved. In germline, CDR1 is SGHAT, CDR2 FQDESV (reference sequence). The CDR3 covers 13 residues. Trimming stripped 1 base from V and 6 bases from J, with 7 bases between. CDR3 residues: CASSLDGFQPQHF. CDR3 DNA: TGTGCCAGCAGCTTAGATGGCTTTCAGCCCCAGCATTTT. The entire variable domain, with the rest obtained from reference TRBV11-1 and TRBJ1-5, is as follows: EAEVAQSPRYKITEKSQAVAFWCDPISGHATLYWYRQILGQGPELLVQFQDESVVDDSQLPKDRFSAERLKGVDSTLKIQPAELGDSAMYLCASSLDGFQPQHFGDGTRLSIL.

The chain links TRBV9 to TRBJ2-7, with a possible D match to TRBD2 (5 bases). Germline CDR1 is SGDLS and CDR2 is YYNGEE. This CDR3 spans 15 amino acids. Trimming removed 4 bases from V and 4 bases from J, with 18 bases in between. CDR3 protein: CASSPPAGGVYEQYF. The CDR3 DNA sequence: TGTGCCAGCAGCCCCCCGGCGGGTGGGGTATACGAGCAGTACTTC.

V and J are TRBV4-1 and TRBJ1-1; D is undetermined. V dropped 1 base and J dropped 0 bases, with 6 bases sitting between them. This CDR3 is 14 amino acids long. CDR1 is MGHRA and CDR2 is YSYEKL in the germline V gene. The CDR3 protein is CASSQGPVNTEAFF. DNA of the CDR3: TGCGCCAGCAGCCAAGGTCCGGTGAACACTGAAGCTTTCTTT.

The genes are TRBV27 and TRBJ1-6; possible D gene TRBD1, 6 bases. V was trimmed by 2 bases and J by 13 bases, leaving 9 bases between them. Germline V gene sequence: CDR1 MNHEY, CDR2 SMNVEV (reference sequence). The CDR3 loop spans 12 amino acids. The CDR3, as DNA: TGTGCCAGCAGTTTAGGACAGTTTCCCCTCCACTTT. It is translated as CASSLGQFPLHF.

The CDR3 coding sequence is TGTGCCAGCAGCTTGGGAAGGGGAAATCAGCCCCAGCATTTT. This gives the protein CASSLGRGNQPQHF. The V gene is TRBV7-9, the J gene TRBJ1-5; a weak D match, TRBD1 (5 bases). Trimming took off 3 bases at V and 4 bases at J, with 10 bases between the two ends. The germline V gene encodes CDR1 SEHNR and CDR2 FQNEAQ (reference sequence). The CDR3 has 14 residues. Full variable domain (outside the CDR3, taken from reference TRBV7-9 and TRBJ1-5): DTGVSQNPRHKITKRGQNVTFRCDPISEHNRLYWYRQTLGQGPEFLTYFQNEAQLEKSRLLSDRFSAERPKGSFSTLEIQRTEQGDSAMYLCASSLGRGNQPQHFGDGTRLSIL.

This clone was seen more than once but under ten times. The rearrangement links TRBV2 to TRBJ1-2; TRBD1 aligns across 8 bases. The CDR3 totals 13 residues. CDR1 SNHLY and CDR2 FYNNEI come from the germline V gene. V lost 10 bases and J lost 6; bases outside the gene matches: 10. Here the CDR3 reads CATQDRVQDGYTF. The CDR3 nucleotides are TGTGCCACCCAGGACAGGGTTCAAGATGGCTACACCTTC.

The chain employs TRBV7-3 and TRBJ2-6; D is unclear. Germline CDR1 reads SGHTA; CDR2 reads FQGTGA. The CDR3 totals 15 residues. Trimming left V 5 bases short and J 4 bases short, with 12 bases between. This chain's CDR3 is CASSPGGAGANVLTF. CDR3 DNA sequence: TGTGCCAGCAGCCCCGGTGGTGCCGGGGCCAACGTCCTGACTTTC.

This clone has just one count. CDR3 protein: CASSLGRGAVETQYF. Here the CDR3 DNA reads TGTGCCAGCAGCTTAGGAAGGGGGGCCGTCGAGACCCAGTACTTC. This chain joins TRBV7-9 and TRBJ2-5; D possibly uses TRBD1 or TRBD2 (6 bases each). V was trimmed by 1 base and J by 5 bases, leaving 14 bases between them. The CDR3 spans 15 residues. Per germline, CDR1 SEHNR and CDR2 FQNEAQ (reference sequence).

The chain links TRBV10-2 to TRBJ1-5, with D possibly TRBD1 on 5 matching bases. Between the trimmed V and J ends, which lost 0 bases and 3 bases, there was a span of 15 bases. CDR1 and CDR2 from the germline V gene are WSHSY and SAAADI. The CDR3 contains 17 residues. The CDR3 DNA sequence: TGCGCCAGCAGTGAGTCGATGCGGGGACGGTACAATCAGCCCCAGCATTTT. This gives the protein CASSESMRGRYNQPQHF.

V usage is TRBV29-1 and J usage is TRBJ2-5; D ambiguous. Trimming stripped 4 bases from V and 5 bases from J, with 5 bases between. Germline V gene sequence: CDR1 SQVTM, CDR2 ANQGSEA. The CDR3 runs 10 residues. CDR3 bases: TGCAGCGTTGGGGCGGAGACCCAGTACTTC. It yields the protein CSVGAETQYF.

The chain links TRBV27 to TRBJ2-3; the D is unclear. Germline assignment: CDR1 MNHEY and CDR2 SMNVEV (reference sequence). Trimming removed 3 bases from V and 2 bases from J, with 6 bases in between. The CDR3 consists of 13 residues. In DNA form, the CDR3 reads TGTGCCAGCAGTTTCGTGGACACAGATACGCAGTATTTT. It is translated as CASSFVDTDTQYF.

The V gene is TRBV15, the J gene TRBJ1-1, with unresolved D. Germline V gives CDR1 LNHNV, CDR2 YYDKDF (reference sequence). This CDR3 spans 11 amino acids. V was clipped by 1 base and J by 5 bases, with 2 bases between them. The CDR3, as DNA: TGTGCCACCAGCAGAGCTACTGAAGCTTTCTTT. This encodes CATSRATEAFF.

The V call is TRBV5-1, the J call TRBJ2-3, with D hard to call. The CDR3 has 11 residues. Germline values: CDR1 SGHRS, CDR2 YFSETQ. With 1 base removed from V and 5 bases from J, the gap between germline ends came to 2 bases. The DNA for the CDR3 is TGCGCCAGCAGCTTGATAGATACGCAGTATTTT. Translating gives CASSLIDTQYF.

DNA of the CDR3: TGTGCCAGCAGCTTAGATAAGGCCTATGAAAAACTGTTTTTT. Translating it yields CASSLDKAYEKLFF. This chain joins TRBV11-2 and TRBJ1-4; D not certain. Between the trimmed V and J ends, which lost 0 bases and 6 bases, there was a span of 8 bases. The V gene's germline CDR1 is SGHAT and CDR2 FQNNGV. The CDR3 totals 14 residues.

The gene calls are TRBV27 and TRBJ2-2; TRBD2 agrees at 13 bases. Germline CDR1 and CDR2: MNHEY and SMNVEV (reference sequence). J lost 6 bases, V lost 3 bases, and 4 bases had no gene match. This CDR3 comprises 16 residues. In DNA, the CDR3 is TGTGCCAGCAGTTTCTTACTAGCGGGGGGGCCCGGGGAGCTGTTTTTT. Translated, it gives CASSFLLAGGPGELFF.

The chain has TRBV4-2 and TRBJ2-1; D is ambiguous. CDR1 and CDR2 from the germline V gene are LGHNA and YNFKEQ. V was pared by 0 bases and J by 7 bases, with 16 bases between. The CDR3 loop spans 16 amino acids. This CDR3 reads CASSQDRRPPRNEQFF. In nucleotides, the CDR3 is TGTGCCAGCAGCCAAGACCGTCGACCGCCGAGGAATGAGCAGTTCTTC.

This sequence joins TRBV4-2 and TRBJ1-2; D not certain. V was pared by 5 bases and J by 1 base, with 14 bases between. The CDR3 runs to 15 residues. Germline assignment: CDR1 LGHNA and CDR2 YNFKEQ. The CDR3 coding sequence is TGTGCCAGCAGCTCGCCGGGCCTAAGTAACTATGGCTACACCTTC. As protein: CASSSPGLSNYGYTF.

This clone was observed a single time. CDR3 in DNA: TGCGCCAGCAGCTATGGGGACACTGAAGCTTTCTTT. Its translation is CASSYGDTEAFF. This rearrangement joins TRBV10-2 to TRBJ1-1; D not certain. Germline CDR1 and CDR2: WSHSY and SAAADI. The CDR3 contains 12 residues. Trimming took off 6 bases at V and 3 bases at J, with 8 bases between the two ends.

The chain links TRBV6-1 to TRBJ2-5; perhaps TRBD2 as D (5 bases). Germline lookup yields CDR1 MNHNS and CDR2 SASEGT. The CDR3 runs to 15 residues. The V gene lost 6 bases and the J gene lost 3 bases, with 17 bases spanning the gap. This chain's CDR3 is CASRAREGWKETQYF. CDR3 nucleotides: TGTGCCAGCAGGGCCCGGGAAGGGTGGAAAGAGACCCAGTACTTC.

The rearrangement uses TRBV9 and TRBJ2-4; TRBD1 agrees at 10 bases. This CDR3 region has 14 residues. CDR1 and CDR2 from the germline V gene are SGDLS and YYNGEE. J lost 7 bases, V lost 4 bases, and 5 bases had no gene match. This CDR3 is CASSPTGGENIQYF. CDR3 in DNA: TGTGCCAGCAGCCCGACAGGGGGCGAGAACATTCAGTACTTC.

This clone was recorded a few times. This chain uses TRBV29-1 with TRBJ1-5, with D unresolved. V lost 4 bases to trimming and J lost 5 bases, with 12 bases between them. The CDR3 covers 13 residues. Germline lookup yields CDR1 SQVTM and CDR2 ANQGSEA. Written as DNA, the CDR3 is TGCAGCGTTGCCAACGGTGTGGATCAGCCCCAGCATTTT. It yields the protein CSVANGVDQPQHF.

The chain uses TRBV29-1 and TRBJ2-3, with a weak D call TRBD2 (5 bases). The V gene's germline CDR1 is SQVTM and CDR2 ANQGSEA. The CDR3 runs to 11 residues. Trimming removed 5 bases at V and 8 bases at J, with 11 bases between. CDR3 bases: TGCAGCGTTACCGGAGGTGTTACGCAGTATTTT. Encoded protein: CSVTGGVTQYF.

The rearrangement uses TRBV10-3 and TRBJ2-7; 7 bases are shared with TRBD1. Germline V CDR1 and CDR2: ENHRY, SYGVKD. J was trimmed by 0 bases and V by 5 bases; bases with no gene match: 7. This CDR3 contains 15 residues. The CDR3: CAISTNRDSSYEQYF. For the CDR3, the DNA is TGTGCCATCAGTACAAATCGGGACAGCTCCTACGAGCAGTACTTC.

The V and J genes are TRBV4-1 and TRBJ2-5; tentatively, D is TRBD2 (5 bases). Trimming cost V 0 bases and J 2 bases, with 16 bases left between them. The germline V gene encodes CDR1 MGHRA and CDR2 YSYEKL. The CDR3 is made up of 17 amino acids. CDR3 amino acids: CASSQDMSPGLQETQYF. CDR3 DNA: TGCGCCAGCAGCCAAGATATGTCACCGGGGTTACAAGAGACCCAGTACTTC.

The rearrangement links TRBV6-5 to TRBJ1-2, with a possible D match to TRBD1 (5 bases). Germline V lookup: CDR1 MNHEY, CDR2 SVGAGI. Deletions cut 6 bases from V and 2 bases from J, with 10 bases between. The CDR3 consists of 13 residues. The CDR3, as DNA: TGTGCCAGCAGCGCCGCAGGGAACTATGGCTACACCTTC. Amino acids: CASSAAGNYGYTF.